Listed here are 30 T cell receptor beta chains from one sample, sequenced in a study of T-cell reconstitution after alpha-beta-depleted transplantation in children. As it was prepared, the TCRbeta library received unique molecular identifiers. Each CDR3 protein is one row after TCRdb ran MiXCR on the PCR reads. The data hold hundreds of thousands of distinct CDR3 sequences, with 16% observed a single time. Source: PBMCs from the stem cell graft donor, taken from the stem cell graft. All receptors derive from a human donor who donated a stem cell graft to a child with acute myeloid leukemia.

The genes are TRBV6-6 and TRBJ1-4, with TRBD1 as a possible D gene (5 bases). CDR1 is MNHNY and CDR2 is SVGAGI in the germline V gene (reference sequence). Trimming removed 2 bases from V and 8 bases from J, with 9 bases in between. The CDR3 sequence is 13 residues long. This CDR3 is CASSYLRDEKLFF. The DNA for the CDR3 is TGTGCCAGCAGTTACCTTAGGGACGAAAAACTGTTTTTT.

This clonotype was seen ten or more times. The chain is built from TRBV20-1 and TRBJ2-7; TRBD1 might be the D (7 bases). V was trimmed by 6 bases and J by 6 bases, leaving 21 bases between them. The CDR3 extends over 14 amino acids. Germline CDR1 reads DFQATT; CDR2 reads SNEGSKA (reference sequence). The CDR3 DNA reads TGCAGTGCACAAACAGGGGAAACGCGGGGCGAGCAGTACGTC. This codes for CSAQTGETRGEQYV.

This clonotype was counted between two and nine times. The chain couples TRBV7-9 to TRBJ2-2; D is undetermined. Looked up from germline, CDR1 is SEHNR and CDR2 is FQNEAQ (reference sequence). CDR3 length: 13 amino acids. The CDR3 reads CVHPLLNTGELFF. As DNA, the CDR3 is TGTGTCCACCCCTTACTTAACACCGGGGAGCTGTTTTTT.

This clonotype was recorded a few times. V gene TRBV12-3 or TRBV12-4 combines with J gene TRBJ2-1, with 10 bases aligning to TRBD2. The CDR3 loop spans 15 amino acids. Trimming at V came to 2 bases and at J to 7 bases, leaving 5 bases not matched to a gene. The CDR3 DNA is TGTGCCAGCAGTTTATCAGCGGGGGGGGTAAATGAGCAGTTCTTC. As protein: CASSLSAGGVNEQFF.

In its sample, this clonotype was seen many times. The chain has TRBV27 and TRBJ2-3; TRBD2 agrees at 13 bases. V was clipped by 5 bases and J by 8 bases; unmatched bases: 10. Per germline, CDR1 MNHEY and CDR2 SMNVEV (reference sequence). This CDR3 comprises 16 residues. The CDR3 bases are TGTGCCAGCAGTCCTCAACTAGCGGGGGGGCGGGGTACGCAGTATTTT. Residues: CASSPQLAGGRGTQYF.

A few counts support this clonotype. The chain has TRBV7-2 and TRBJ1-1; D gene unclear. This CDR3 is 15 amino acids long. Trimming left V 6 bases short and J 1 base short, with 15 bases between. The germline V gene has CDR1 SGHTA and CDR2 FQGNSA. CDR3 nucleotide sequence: TGTGCCAGCAGTTCATCGGTGAGTGGGAACACTGAAGCTTTCTTT. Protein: CASSSSVSGNTEAFF.

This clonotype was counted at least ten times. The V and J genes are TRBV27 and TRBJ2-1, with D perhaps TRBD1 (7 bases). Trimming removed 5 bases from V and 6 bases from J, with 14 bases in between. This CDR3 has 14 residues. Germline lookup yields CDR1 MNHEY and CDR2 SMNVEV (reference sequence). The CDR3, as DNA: TGTGCCAGCAGTATAGACCAGGGGGGCAATGAGCAGTTCTTC. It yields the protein CASSIDQGGNEQFF.

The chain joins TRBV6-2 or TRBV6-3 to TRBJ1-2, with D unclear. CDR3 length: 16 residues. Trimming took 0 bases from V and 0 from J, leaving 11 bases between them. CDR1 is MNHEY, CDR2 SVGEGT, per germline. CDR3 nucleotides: TGTGCCAGCAGTTACTCCTCGAGGATTGCTAACTATGGCTACACCTTC. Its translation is CASSYSSRIANYGYTF.

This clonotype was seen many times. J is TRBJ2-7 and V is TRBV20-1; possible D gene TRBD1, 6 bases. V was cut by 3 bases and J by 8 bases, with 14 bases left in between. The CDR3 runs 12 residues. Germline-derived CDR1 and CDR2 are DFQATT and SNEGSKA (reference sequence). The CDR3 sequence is CSARGLGDKQYV. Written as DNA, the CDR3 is TGCAGTGCTAGGGGGTTGGGGGACAAGCAGTACGTC.

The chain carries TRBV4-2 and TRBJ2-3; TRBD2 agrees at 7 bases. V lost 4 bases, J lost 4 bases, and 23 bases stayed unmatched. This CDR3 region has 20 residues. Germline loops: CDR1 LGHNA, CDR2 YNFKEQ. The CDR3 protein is CASSPGGIPEVGSGADTQYF. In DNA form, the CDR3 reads TGTGCCAGCAGCCCCGGGGGGATCCCCGAGGTCGGTAGCGGCGCAGATACGCAGTATTTT.

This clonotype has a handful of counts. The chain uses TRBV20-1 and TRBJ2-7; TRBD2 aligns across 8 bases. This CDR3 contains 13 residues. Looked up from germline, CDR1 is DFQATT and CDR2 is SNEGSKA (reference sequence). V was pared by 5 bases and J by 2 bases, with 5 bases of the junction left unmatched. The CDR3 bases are TGCAGTGCTGAGGGTAGCGGGGCCTACGAGCAGTACGTC. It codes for CSAEGSGAYEQYV.

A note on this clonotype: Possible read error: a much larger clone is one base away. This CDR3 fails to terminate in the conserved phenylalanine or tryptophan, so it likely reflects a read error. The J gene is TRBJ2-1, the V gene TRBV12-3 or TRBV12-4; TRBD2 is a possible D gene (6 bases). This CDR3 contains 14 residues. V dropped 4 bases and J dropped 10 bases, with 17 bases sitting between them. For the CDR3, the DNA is TGTGCCAGCAGTTCCGGGAGCCGTCCCAGGGAGCAGTTCATC. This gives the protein CASSSGSRPREQFI.

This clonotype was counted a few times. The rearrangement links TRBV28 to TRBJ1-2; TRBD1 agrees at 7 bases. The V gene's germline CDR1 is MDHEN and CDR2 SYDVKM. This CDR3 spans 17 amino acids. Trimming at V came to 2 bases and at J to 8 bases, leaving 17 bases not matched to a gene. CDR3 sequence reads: CASSLGSGTANRRGYTF. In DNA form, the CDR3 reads TGTGCCAGCAGTTTAGGTTCGGGGACAGCGAACCGCCGCGGCTACACCTTC.

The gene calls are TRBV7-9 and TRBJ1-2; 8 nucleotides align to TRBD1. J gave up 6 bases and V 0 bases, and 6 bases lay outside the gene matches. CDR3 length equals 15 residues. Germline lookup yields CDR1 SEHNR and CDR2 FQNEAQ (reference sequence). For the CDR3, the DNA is TGTGCCAGCAGCTTAGCCGAGGACAGGGCGGATGGCTACACCTTC. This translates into CASSLAEDRADGYTF.

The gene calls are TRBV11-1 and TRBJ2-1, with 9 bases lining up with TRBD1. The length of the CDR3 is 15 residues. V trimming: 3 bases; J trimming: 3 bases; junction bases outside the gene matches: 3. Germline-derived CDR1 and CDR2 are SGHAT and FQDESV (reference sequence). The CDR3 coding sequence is TGTGCCAGCAGCTTTGCGGGACAGGGCTACAATGAGCAGTTCTTC. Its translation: CASSFAGQGYNEQFF.

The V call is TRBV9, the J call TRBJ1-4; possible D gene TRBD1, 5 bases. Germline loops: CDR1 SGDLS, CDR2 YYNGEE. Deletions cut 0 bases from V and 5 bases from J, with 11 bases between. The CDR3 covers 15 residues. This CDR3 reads CASSVAKGTNEKLFF. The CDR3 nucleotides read TGTGCCAGCAGCGTAGCTAAAGGGACCAATGAAAAACTGTTTTTT.

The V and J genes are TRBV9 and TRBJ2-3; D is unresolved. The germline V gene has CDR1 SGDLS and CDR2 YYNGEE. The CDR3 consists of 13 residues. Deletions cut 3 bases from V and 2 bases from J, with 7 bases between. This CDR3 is CASSAPYTDTQYF. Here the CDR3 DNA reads TGTGCCAGCAGCGCACCCTACACAGATACGCAGTATTTT.

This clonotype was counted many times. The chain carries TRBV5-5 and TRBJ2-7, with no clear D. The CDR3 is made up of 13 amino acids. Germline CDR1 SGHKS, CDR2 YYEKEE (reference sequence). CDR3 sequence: CASSLGEATPEVV. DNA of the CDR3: TGTGCCAGCAGCTTGGGAGAGGCGACTCCTGAAGTCGTC.

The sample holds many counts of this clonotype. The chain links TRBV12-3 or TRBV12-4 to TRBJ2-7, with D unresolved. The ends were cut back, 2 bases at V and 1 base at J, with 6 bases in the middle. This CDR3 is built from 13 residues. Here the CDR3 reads CASSLLRSYEQYF. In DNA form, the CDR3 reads TGTGCCAGCAGTTTATTACGGTCCTACGAGCAGTACTTC.

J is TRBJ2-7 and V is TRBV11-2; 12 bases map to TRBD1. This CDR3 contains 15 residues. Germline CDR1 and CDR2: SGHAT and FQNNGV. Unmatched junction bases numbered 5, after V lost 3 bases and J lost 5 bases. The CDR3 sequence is CASSLGTGGPDEQYV. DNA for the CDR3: TGTGCCAGCAGCTTGGGGACAGGGGGCCCAGACGAGCAGTACGTC.

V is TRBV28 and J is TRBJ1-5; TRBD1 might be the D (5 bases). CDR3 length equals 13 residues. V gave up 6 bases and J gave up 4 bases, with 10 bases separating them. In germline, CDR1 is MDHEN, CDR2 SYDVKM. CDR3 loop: CASSWDDNQPQHF. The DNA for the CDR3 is TGTGCCAGCAGCTGGGACGATAATCAGCCCCAGCATTTT.

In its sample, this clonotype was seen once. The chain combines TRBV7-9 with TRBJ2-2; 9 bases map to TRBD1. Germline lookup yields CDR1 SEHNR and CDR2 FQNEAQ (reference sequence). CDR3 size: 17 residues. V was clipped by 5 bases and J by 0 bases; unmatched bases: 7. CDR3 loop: CASSAVTGGTNTGELFF. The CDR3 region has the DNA TGTGCCAGCAGCGCAGTGACAGGGGGGACGAACACCGGGGAGCTGTTTTTT.

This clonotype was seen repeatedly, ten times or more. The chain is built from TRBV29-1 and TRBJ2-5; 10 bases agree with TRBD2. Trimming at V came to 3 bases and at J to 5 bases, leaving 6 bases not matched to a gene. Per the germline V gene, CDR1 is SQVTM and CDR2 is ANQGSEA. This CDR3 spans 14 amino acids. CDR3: CSVESGGVLETQYF. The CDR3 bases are TGCAGCGTTGAGAGCGGGGGGGTGCTCGAGACCCAGTACTTC. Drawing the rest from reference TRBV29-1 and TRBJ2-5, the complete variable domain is SAVISQKPSRDICQRGTSLTIQCQVDSQVTMMFWYRQQPGQSLTLIATANQGSEATYESGFVIDKFPISRPNLTFSTLTVSNMSPEDSSIYLCSVESGGVLETQYFGPGTRLLVL.

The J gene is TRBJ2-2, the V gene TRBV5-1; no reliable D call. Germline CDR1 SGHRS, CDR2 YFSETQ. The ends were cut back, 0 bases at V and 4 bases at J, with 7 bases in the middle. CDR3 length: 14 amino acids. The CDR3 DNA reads TGCGCCAGCAGCTTGGGGTACAGCACCGGGGAGCTGTTTTTT. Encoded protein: CASSLGYSTGELFF.

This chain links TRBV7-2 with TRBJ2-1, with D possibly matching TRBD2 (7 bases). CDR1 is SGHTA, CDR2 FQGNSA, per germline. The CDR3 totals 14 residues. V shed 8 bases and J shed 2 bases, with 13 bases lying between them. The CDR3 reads CASGSRGPYNEQFF. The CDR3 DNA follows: TGTGCCAGCGGCTCGCGGGGGCCCTACAATGAGCAGTTCTTC. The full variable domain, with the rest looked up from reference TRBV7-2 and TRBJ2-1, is GAGVSQSPSNKVTEKGKDVELRCDPISGHTALYWYRQSLGQGLEFLIYFQGNSAPDKSGLPSDRFSAERTGGSVSTLTIQRTQQEDSAVYLCASGSRGPYNEQFFGPGTRLTVL.

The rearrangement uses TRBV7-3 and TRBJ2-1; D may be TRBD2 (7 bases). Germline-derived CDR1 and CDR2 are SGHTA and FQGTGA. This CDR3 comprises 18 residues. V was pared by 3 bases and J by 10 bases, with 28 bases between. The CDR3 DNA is TGTGCCAGCAGCTTGATAGGACTAGATCCGGGGGTTACAGGGGAGCAGTTCTTC. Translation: CASSLIGLDPGVTGEQFF.

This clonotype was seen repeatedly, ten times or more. The CDR3 nucleotides are TGCAGCGCCGGGACAGGGGGGAACAATGAGCAGTTCTTC. Translation gives CSAGTGGNNEQFF. This sequence joins TRBV29-1 and TRBJ2-1; 11 nucleotides agree with TRBD1. Germline assignment: CDR1 SQVTM and CDR2 ANQGSEA. V shed 7 bases, J shed 5 bases, and the junction held 4 bases outside the gene matches. The CDR3 is made up of 13 amino acids.

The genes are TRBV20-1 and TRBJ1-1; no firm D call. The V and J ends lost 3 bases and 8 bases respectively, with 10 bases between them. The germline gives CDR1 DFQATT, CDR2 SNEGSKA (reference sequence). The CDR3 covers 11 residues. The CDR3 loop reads CSARDGREAFF. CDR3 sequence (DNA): TGCAGTGCTAGGGACGGGCGGGAAGCTTTCTTT.

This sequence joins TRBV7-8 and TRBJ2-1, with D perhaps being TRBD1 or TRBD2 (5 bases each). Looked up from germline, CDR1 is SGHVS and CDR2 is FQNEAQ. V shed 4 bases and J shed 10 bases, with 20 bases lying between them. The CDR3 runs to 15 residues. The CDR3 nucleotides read TGTGCCAGCAGCTCCGGCGGGTTGTGGGGGAGCGAGCAGTTCTTC. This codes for CASSSGGLWGSEQFF.

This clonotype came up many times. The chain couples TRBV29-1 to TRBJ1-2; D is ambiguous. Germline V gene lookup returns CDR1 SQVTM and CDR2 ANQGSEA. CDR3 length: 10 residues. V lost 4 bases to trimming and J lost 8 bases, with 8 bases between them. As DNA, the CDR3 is TGCAGCGTTGCCGGAGACGGCTACACCTTC. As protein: CSVAGDGYTF.